The following is a TCR beta chain sequence with its context. The antigen remains undetermined. The data were obtained in a study of cytomegalovirus exposure and HLA in healthy donors. Broader study findings: The productive fraction for most TCR beta V segments was about 87% or about 30% in an earlier analysis. Per a later analysis, 15,000 to 20,000 TCR beta sequences showed association with HLA alleles at 0.05 false discovery rate.

Though probably carrying unrecorded immune exposures, donors were nominally healthy at sampling. Trimming pared 5 bases from V and 5 bases from J, leaving 18 bases between. Looked up from germline, CDR1 is SGHAT and CDR2 is FQNNGV. This CDR3 is 15 amino acids long. PCR primers comprised 60 Vbeta and 13 Jbeta primers. The repertoire was sequenced with immunoSEQ multiplex PCR; TCRdb's copy has only in-frame clones and lacks some. Counted here are more than 110,000 clones, more than 60% occurring once; the ten biggest clones make up 8.8%. This sequence originates from a woman between 50 and 59 years old in good health and CMV-seropositive. Sequences were obtained from PBMCs. The rearrangement links TRBV11-2 to TRBJ1-1, with a weak D call TRBD1 (6 bases). DNA of the CDR3: TGTGCCAGCAGCCCAGGGGACACTCGAGGGACTGAAGCTTTCTTT. It specifies CASSPGDTRGTEAFF.